Here is one T cell receptor (beta chain) with its context. This CDR3 region has 13 residues. Germline V gives CDR1 ENHRY, CDR2 SYGVKD. V was clipped by 5 bases and J by 9 bases, with 14 bases between them. TCRdb's table, derived via immunoSEQ multiplex PCR, lists solely in-frame clones and lacks some. The sample holds some 640,000 clones, around 87% seen once. The data stem from a study of shared T cell receptors in the human thymus. These same records also appear under a second study, on human thymus T cells. That paper notes: Healthy Finnish infants undergoing corrective surgery for congenital heart defects were used as donors. The thymus tissue came from resections taken during corrective heart surgery. Repertoires from thymus and blood appeared to show biased V and J gene usage. Highly overlapping thymic repertoires among unrelated individuals were reported in related research.

What was sequenced was thymocytes. The source of this sequence is a boy under three years old with a congenital heart defect. The chain links TRBV10-3 to TRBJ2-1; D perhaps matches TRBD1 (5 bases). The CDR3 sequence is CAISSGQVGEQFF. The CDR3 DNA follows: TGTGCCATCAGTTCCGGACAAGTTGGTGAGCAGTTCTTC.